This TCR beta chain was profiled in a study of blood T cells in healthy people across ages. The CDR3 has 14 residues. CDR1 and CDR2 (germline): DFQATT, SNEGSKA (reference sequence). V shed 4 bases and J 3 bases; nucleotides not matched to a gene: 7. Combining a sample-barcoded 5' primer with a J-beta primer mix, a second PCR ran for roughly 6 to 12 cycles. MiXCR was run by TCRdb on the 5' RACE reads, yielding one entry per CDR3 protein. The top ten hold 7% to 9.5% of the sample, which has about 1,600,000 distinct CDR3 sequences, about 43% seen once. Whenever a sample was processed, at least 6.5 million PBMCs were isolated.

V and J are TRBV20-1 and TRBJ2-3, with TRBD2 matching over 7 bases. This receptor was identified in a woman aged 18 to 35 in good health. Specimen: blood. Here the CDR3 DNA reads TGCAGTGCTACCCTTCCCGGGAGGACAGATACGCAGTATTTT. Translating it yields CSATLPGRTDTQYF.